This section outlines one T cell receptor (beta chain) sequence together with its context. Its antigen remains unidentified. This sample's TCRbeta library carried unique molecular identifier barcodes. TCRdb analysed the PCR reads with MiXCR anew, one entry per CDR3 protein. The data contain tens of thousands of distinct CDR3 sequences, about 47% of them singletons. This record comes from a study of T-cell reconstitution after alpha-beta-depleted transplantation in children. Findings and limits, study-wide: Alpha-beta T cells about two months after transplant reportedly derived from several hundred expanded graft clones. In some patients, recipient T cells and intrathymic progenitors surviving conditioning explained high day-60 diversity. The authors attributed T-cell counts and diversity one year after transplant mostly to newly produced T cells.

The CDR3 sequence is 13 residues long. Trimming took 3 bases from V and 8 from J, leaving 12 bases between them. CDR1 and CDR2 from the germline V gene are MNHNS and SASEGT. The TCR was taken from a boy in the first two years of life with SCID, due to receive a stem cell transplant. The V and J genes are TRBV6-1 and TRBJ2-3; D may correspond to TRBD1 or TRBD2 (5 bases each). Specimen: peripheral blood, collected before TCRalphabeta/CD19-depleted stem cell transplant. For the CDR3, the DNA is TGTGCCAGCAGTGACGGCCCGAGGGGTACGCAGTATTTT. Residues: CASSDGPRGTQYF.